Listed below are T cell receptor beta chains from one sample, sequenced in a study of cytomegalovirus exposure and HLA in healthy donors. The table came from immunoSEQ multiplex PCR; TCRdb's copy has only in-frame clones and leaves some out. The sample lists tens of thousands of clones, 80% to 85% occurring once. The sequenced sample consisted of PBMCs. These receptors were obtained from a man aged 30 to 45 in good health and CMV-seronegative. Each CDR3 is given with its conserved first and last residue. A D gene is named only where the DNA matches it firmly. Size tells how often a clone was seen (once, few, many) or the class of an expanded clone, and some rows leave it out.

TRBD1 TRBJ1-1 - TRBV6-5 TGTGCCAGCAGTTACGAAGGGGGCGCTTTGAACACTGAAGCTTTCTTT CASSYEGGALNTEAFF
TRBD2 TRBJ2-3 - TRBV7-6 TGTGCCAGCAGCCCTAGCGGGAGCGGCACAGATACGCAGTATTTT CASSPSGSGTDTQYF
- TRBJ2-7 - TRBV5-1 TGCGCCAGCAGCTTGCAACAGTTTCGCGACGAGCAGTACTTC CASSLQQFRDEQYF
TRBD1 TRBJ2-1 - TRBV11-2 TGTGCCAGCAGCTTATGGACAGGGGACTCCTACAATGAGCAGTTCTTC CASSLWTGDSYNEQFF
TRBD2 TRBJ2-3 - TRBV7-2 TGTGCCAGCAGCTTAGCGGGGCCGGGACTAGCGATTACGCAGTATTTT CASSLAGPGLAITQYF
TRBD1 TRBJ2-1 - TRBV4-1 TGCGCCAGCAGCGTCGCCGGACAGGGATGGAGCTCCTACAATGAGCAGTTCTTC CASSVAGQGWSSYNEQFF
- TRBJ1-1 - TRBV6-1 TGTGCCAGCAGTTGGGCAGGGGAAGGAACTGAAGCTTTCTTT CASSWAGEGTEAFF
TRBD1 TRBJ1-4 - TRBV5-8 TGTGCCAGCAGCCTAGGGACAGCTAGTAAGAATGAAAAACTGTTTTTT CASSLGTASKNEKLFF
- TRBJ2-7 - TRBV15 TGTGCCACCAGCAGCCGGTCCACCGGGGGCGAGCAGTACTTC CATSSRSTGGEQYF
- TRBJ1-2 - TRBV7-9 TGTGCCAGCAGCTCCCAGAACAAGTTAGCCCTCTTC CASSSQNKLALF
TRBD2 TRBJ2-1 - TRBV4-1 TGCGCCAGCAGCCAACTAATTCCGGGACTAACCTACAATGAGCAGTTCTTC CASSQLIPGLTYNEQFF
- TRBJ2-1 - TRBV30 TGTGCCTGGAGGAGCCCCGGGAGTGTTGGCTCCTACAATGAGCAGTTCTTC CAWRSPGSVGSYNEQFF
- TRBJ1-1 - TRBV5-1 TGCGCCAGCAGCTTCAATCTAAACACTGAAGCTTTCTTT CASSFNLNTEAFF
TRBD1 TRBJ2-7 once TRBV7-9 TGTGCCAGCAGCCGGACAGGTTTGGGGGAGCAGTACTTC CASSRTGLGEQYF
- TRBJ1-1 - TRBV7-2 TGTGCCAGCAGCGTAACAGGGTTCACTGAAGCTTTCTTT CASSVTGFTEAFF
- TRBJ2-3 - TRBV5-4 TGTGCCAGCAGCGCGGCCCCGGCGGATACGCAGTATTTT CASSAAPADTQYF
- TRBJ1-1 - TRBV19 TGTGCCAGTAGTATCGGGAGGGGGAGAAACACTGAAGCTTTCTTT CASSIGRGRNTEAFF
TRBD1 TRBJ1-5 - TRBV30 TGTGCCTGGAGCTGGGACAGGGATCAGCCCCAGCATTTT CAWSWDRDQPQHF
- TRBJ1-1 - TRBV6-6 TGTGCCAGCAGTACCGGGACATACAACACTGAAGCTTTCTTT CASSTGTYNTEAFF
- TRBJ2-3 - TRBV14 TGTGCCAGCAGCCCCCGGAGGGGAGATACGCAGTATTTT CASSPRRGDTQYF
TRBD1 TRBJ2-2 - TRBV6-6 TGTGCTAGCAGTTACTCTACGGGACAGGGGACCGGGGAGCTGTTTTTT CASSYSTGQGTGELFF
- TRBJ2-7 - TRBV5-1 TGCGCCAGCAGCCCCCTCTCCGGGTACGAGCAGTACTTC CASSPLSGYEQYF
- TRBJ2-1 - TRBV6-1 TGTGCCAGCAGTGAAGGTCAGGGATGGGGCAATGAGCAGTTCTTC CASSEGQGWGNEQFF
TRBD1 TRBJ2-1 - TRBV7-9 TGTGCCAGCAGCTTAGATCAGTTCCGGGGACAGGGGTTCTTC CASSLDQFRGQGFF
TRBD1 TRBJ1-2 once TRBV30 TGTGCCTGGAGTAGGACAGGGGGGAATGGCTACACCTTC CAWSRTGGNGYTF
- TRBJ2-5 - TRBV7-6 TGTGCCAGCAGCTTGCGCTCTCAAGAGACCCAGTACTTC CASSLRSQETQYF
TRBD2 TRBJ2-1 - TRBV9 TGTGCCAGCAGCGTAGCACTAGCGGGGGGGGATAATGAGCAGTTCTTC CASSVALAGGDNEQFF
TRBD1 TRBJ1-1 - TRBV5-1 TGCGCCAGCAGAGCCGGGACAGCGAACACTGAAGCTTTCTTT CASRAGTANTEAFF
TRBD2 TRBJ2-7 - TRBV5-4 TGTGCCAGCAGCTTGGCCGGTCTAGCGGGACAATACGAGCAGTACTTC CASSLAGLAGQYEQYF
TRBD1 TRBJ1-5 few TRBV30 TGTGCCTGGAGTCCACAGACAGGGCTCCTTAGCAATCAGCCCCAGCATTTT CAWSPQTGLLSNQPQHF
- TRBJ1-6 - TRBV30 TGTGCCTGGGGGCCGGGACTGTATAATTCACCCCTCCACTTT CAWGPGLYNSPLHF
- TRBJ2-3 - TRBV25-1 TGTGCCAGCAGACTCACAGGGCATAGCACAGATACGCAGTATTTT CASRLTGHSTDTQYF
TRBD1 TRBJ1-6 - TRBV5-1 TGCGCCAGCAGCTTGCTGGGGACAGGTTATAATTCACCCCTCCACTTT CASSLLGTGYNSPLHF
- TRBJ1-1 - TRBV20-1 TGCAGTGCTAGACAGGGCACTGAAGCTTTCTTT CSARQGTEAFF
TRBD1 TRBJ2-7 - TRBV2 TGTGCCAGTTTTAGGCCGGGACAGATGACCTACGAGCAGTACTTC CASFRPGQMTYEQYF
TRBD1 TRBJ2-7 - TRBV4-1 TGCGCCAGCAGCCACCACCACAGGGGGCTCTACGAGCAGTACTTC CASSHHHRGLYEQYF
- TRBJ1-4 - TRBV29-1 TGCAGCGTTGCATACCGGACTAATGAAAAACTGTTTTTT CSVAYRTNEKLFF
- TRBJ1-1 - TRBV7-2 TGTGCCAGCAGCTTAGACAGGGCCGAGGGCACTGAAGCTTTCTTT CASSLDRAEGTEAFF
TRBD1 TRBJ1-5 - TRBV28 TGTGCCAGCAGTTTAGAAGGACAGGCCTCTTATCAGCCCCAGCATTTT CASSLEGQASYQPQHF
- TRBJ2-7 - TRBV6-5 TGTGCCAGCAGAAAGACGACGACACACTCCTACGAGCAGTACTTC CASRKTTTHSYEQYF